Here is one T cell receptor (beta chain) with its context. Its antigen remains unknown. This entry belongs to a study of monozygotic twins with inflammatory bowel disease. The study's findings and limits: Especially with disease activity, IBD patients had fewer clonotypes in common with others than healthy twins did.

The team made cDNA by running eight separate reactions for each sample. Template switching added UMIs carrying a 6-nucleotide sample barcode. From the 5' RACE reads, TCRdb lists one entry per CDR3 protein and no DNA. This sample's clone table lists about 140,000 distinct CDR3 sequences. This CDR3 has 14 residues. Per germline, CDR1 SGHDT and CDR2 YYEEEE. Specimen: blood. This chain uses TRBV5-6 with TRBJ2-5; the TRBD1 assignment by TCRdb is unverifiable without DNA. This TCR came from a human donor with ulcerative colitis or Crohn's disease, or a healthy co-twin of an affected twin (not recorded which). The CDR3 sequence is CASSLRAKQETQYF. The variable domain in full, completed from reference TRBV5-6 and TRBJ2-5, reads DAGVTQSPTHLIKTRGQQVTLRCSPKSGHDTVSWYQQALGQGPQFIFQYYEEEERQRGNFPDRFSGHQFPNYSSELNVNALLLGDSALYLCASSLRAKQETQYFGPGTRLLVL.